This passage covers 22 T cell receptor beta chains from one sample sequenced in a study of T cells after yellow fever vaccination. TCRdb reprocessed the 5' RACE reads via MiXCR and lists one record per CDR3 protein. Counted here are approximately 580,000 distinct CDR3 sequences, roughly a sixth occurring once; the ten biggest clones make up 17%. Here the sequenced sample was PBMCs, taken 5 days after the first yellow fever vaccination. Every receptor here comes from a young man who received the YFV17D yellow fever vaccine.

V is TRBV12-3 or TRBV12-4 and J is TRBJ2-3; D gene ambiguous. Trimming stripped 7 bases from V and 3 bases from J, with 17 bases between. This CDR3 comprises 15 residues. The CDR3 reads CASKLRVGFTDTQYF. The DNA for the CDR3 is TGTGCCAGCAAATTACGGGTGGGGTTTACAGATACGCAGTATTTT.

This clonotype was counted only a few times. The chain employs TRBV5-5 and TRBJ1-2; D not resolved. The CDR3 sequence is 13 residues long. The V end was cut by 4 bases, the J end by 0 bases, with 7 bases between. Germline loops: CDR1 SGHKS, CDR2 YYEKEE (reference sequence). This chain's CDR3 is CASSASTNYGYTF. The CDR3 nucleotides read TGTGCCAGCAGCGCCAGTACTAACTATGGCTACACCTTC.

This clonotype was seen a handful of times. CDR3 DNA: TGTGCCAGCTCACCCACGGGACAGTTTTATGGCTACACCTTC. This codes for CASSPTGQFYGYTF. The chain recombines TRBV18 with TRBJ1-2; TRBD1 aligns across 7 bases. This CDR3 comprises 14 residues. CDR1 is KGHSH, CDR2 LQKENI, per germline. V was clipped by 3 bases and J by 5 bases; unmatched bases: 6.

In this sample, this clonotype turned up a few times. The V call is TRBV6-6, the J call TRBJ2-1; D is unclear. V was trimmed by 4 bases and J by 8 bases, leaving 12 bases between them. The CDR3 extends over 13 amino acids. Germline CDR1 MNHNY, CDR2 SVGAGI (reference sequence). The CDR3 sequence is CASSFTTAHEQFF. DNA of the CDR3: TGTGCCAGCAGTTTTACCACTGCCCATGAGCAGTTCTTC.

The chain carries TRBV6-1 and TRBJ1-1, with unresolved D. V lost 6 bases and J 1 base, leaving 12 bases between the germline ends. The CDR3 has 14 residues. CDR1 MNHNS and CDR2 SASEGT come from the germline V gene. CDR3 residues: CASSFLWSNTEAFF. In DNA, the CDR3 is TGTGCCAGCAGCTTTTTATGGTCGAACACTGAAGCTTTCTTT.

The rearrangement joins TRBV7-9 to TRBJ2-3; 7 bases line up with TRBD2. Germline assignment: CDR1 SEHNR and CDR2 FQNEAQ (reference sequence). The CDR3 runs 13 residues. V shed 5 bases, J shed 6 bases, and the junction held 5 bases outside the gene matches. The CDR3 reads CASSTPGGDTQYF. CDR3 nucleotides: TGTGCCAGCAGCACCCCCGGGGGGGATACGCAGTATTTT.

V and J are TRBV15 and TRBJ1-1; unclear D gene. This CDR3 is 13 amino acids long. V lost 0 bases, J lost 4 bases, and 6 bases lay in between. CDR1 LNHNV and CDR2 YYDKDF come from the germline V gene (reference sequence). The CDR3 nucleotides read TGTGCCACCAGCAGAGAAACGGGCACTGAAGCTTTCTTT. Its translation is CATSRETGTEAFF.

The chain combines TRBV4-3 with TRBJ2-3; 8 bases match TRBD1. Germline values: CDR1 LGHNA, CDR2 YSLEER. The ends lost 1 base at V and 4 bases at J; junction bases unmatched: 7. This CDR3 comprises 16 residues. CDR3 nucleotide sequence: TGCGCCAGCAGCCAAGTGGCAGGGGGCAGCGCAGATACGCAGTATTTT. Translation: CASSQVAGGSADTQYF.

V gene TRBV7-3 combines with J gene TRBJ1-1; 8 nucleotides align to TRBD1. In germline, CDR1 is SGHTA, CDR2 FQGTGA. This CDR3 comprises 17 residues. V lost 4 bases to trimming and J lost 1 base; unmatched junction nucleotides: 11. The chain's CDR3 is CASSSASAGGTNTEAFF. The CDR3 DNA reads as TGTGCCAGCAGCTCTGCCAGTGCAGGGGGCACGAACACTGAAGCTTTCTTT. Full variable domain (missing parts from reference TRBV7-3 and TRBJ1-1): GAGVSQTPSNKVTEKGKYVELRCDPISGHTALYWYRQSLGQGPEFLIYFQGTGAADDSGLPNDRFFAVRPEGSVSTLKIQRTERGDSAVYLCASSSASAGGTNTEAFFGQGTRLTVV.

This clonotype was picked up a small number of times. The CDR3 spells CSVAQNTEAFF. CDR3 nucleotide sequence: TGCAGCGTCGCACAGAACACTGAAGCTTTCTTT. The V gene is TRBV29-1, the J gene TRBJ1-1; no clear D. Germline V CDR1 and CDR2: SQVTM, ANQGSEA. V was clipped by 6 bases and J by 1 base, with 6 bases between them. This CDR3 comprises 11 residues.

Only a few counts were recorded for this clonotype. CDR3 bases: TGCAGTCCCAGGAGGACAGGGGGCCTCTACGAGCAGTACTTC. Translating it yields CSPRRTGGLYEQYF. The chain uses TRBV20-1 and TRBJ2-7; the match to TRBD1 covers 11 bases. This CDR3 has 14 residues. V was clipped by 8 bases and J by 3 bases; unmatched bases: 9. In germline, CDR1 is DFQATT, CDR2 SNEGSKA (reference sequence).

V usage is TRBV3-1 and J usage is TRBJ1-1, with D perhaps matching TRBD1 (5 bases). The V end was cut by 0 bases, the J end by 5 bases, with 10 bases between. CDR1 is LGHDT, CDR2 YNNKEL, per germline (reference sequence). The CDR3 totals 14 residues. The CDR3: CASSQDAGSTEAFF. In DNA, the CDR3 is TGTGCCAGCAGCCAAGATGCAGGGTCAACTGAAGCTTTCTTT.

The rearrangement joins TRBV4-1 to TRBJ1-2; no clear D gene. Germline V gene sequence: CDR1 MGHRA, CDR2 YSYEKL. There are 17 residues in the CDR3. V shed 1 base and J shed 3 bases, with 18 bases lying between them. CDR3 sequence (DNA): TGCGCCAGCAGCCAAGGGACCGGCGCAATAGGAGACTATGGCTACACCTTC. Translating it yields CASSQGTGAIGDYGYTF.

This clonotype was seen more than once but under ten times. The J gene is TRBJ2-2, the V gene TRBV1. TRBV1 is labeled a pseudogene. CDR3 length: 16 amino acids. The CDR3 spells CASSEAGARYTGELFF. CDR3 nucleotide sequence: TGTGCCAGCAGTGAAGCGGGGGCGCGATACACCGGGGAGCTGTTTTTT.

V usage is TRBV7-2 and J usage is TRBJ2-3, with TRBD1 matching over 7 bases. This CDR3 spans 14 amino acids. With V trimmed by 3 bases and J by 5 bases, 5 bases remained unmatched. CDR1 is SGHTA, CDR2 FQGNSA, per germline. Here the CDR3 reads CASSFLQGIDTQYF. The DNA for the CDR3 is TGTGCCAGCAGCTTTTTACAGGGGATAGATACGCAGTATTTT.

This clonotype was found a few times. One end of the junction is discordant with germline, which a read error may explain. The chain employs TRBV9 and TRBJ1-2; D is perhaps TRBD1 (6 bases). From germline, CDR1 is SGDLS and CDR2 YYNGEE. The CDR3 is made up of 12 amino acids. The CDR3 DNA follows: TGTGCCAGCAGCGTAGAAAGCGGACAGCGACTCTTC. Its protein is CASSVESGQRLF.

This clonotype was seen a handful of times. The V gene is TRBV18, the J gene TRBJ2-5, with D perhaps TRBD1 (6 bases). The germline V and J ends were trimmed by 4 bases and 5 bases, with 14 bases remaining between them. CDR3 length: 14 amino acids. Germline V gene sequence: CDR1 KGHSH, CDR2 LQKENI. CDR3 region: CASSQGTTGETQYF. CDR3 bases: TGTGCCAGCTCACAAGGGACAACGGGGGAGACCCAGTACTTC. The full variable domain, with the rest looked up from reference TRBV18 and TRBJ2-5, is NAGVMQNPRHLVRRRGQEARLRCSPMKGHSHVYWYRQLPEEGLKFMVYLQKENIIDESGMPKERFSAEFPKEGPSILRIQQVVRGDSAAYFCASSQGTTGETQYFGPGTRLLVL.

This clonotype has a handful of counts. DNA of the CDR3: TGTGCCAGCAGCTTGATCGCAGATACGCAGTATTTT. Encoded protein: CASSLIADTQYF. This chain links TRBV5-6 with TRBJ2-3; D ambiguous. Trimming pared 1 base from V and 4 bases from J, leaving 4 bases between. The CDR3 covers 12 residues. Germline lookup yields CDR1 SGHDT and CDR2 YYEEEE.

This clonotype was observed a few times. This chain uses TRBV11-2 with TRBJ2-1; D unclear. CDR1 is SGHAT and CDR2 is FQNNGV in the germline V gene. Trimming shortened V by 2 bases and J by 8 bases, and 7 bases separated the two germline ends. The CDR3 runs to 12 residues. CDR3 amino acids: CASSLITDEQFF. The CDR3 DNA sequence: TGTGCCAGCAGCTTAATTACCGATGAGCAGTTCTTC.

The rearrangement uses TRBV28 and TRBJ2-1, with D maybe TRBD2 (6 bases). Germline V gene data show CDR1 as MDHEN and CDR2 as SYDVKM. Trimming pared 2 bases from V and 1 base from J, leaving 12 bases between. This CDR3 has 16 amino acids. CDR3 DNA: TGTGCCAGCAGTTTAAGCCCAGGGAGGTCCTACAATGAGCAGTTCTTC. Protein sequence: CASSLSPGRSYNEQFF. Full variable domain (missing parts from reference TRBV28 and TRBJ2-1): DVKVTQSSRYLVKRTGEKVFLECVQDMDHENMFWYRQDPGLGLRLIYFSYDVKMKEKGDIPEGYSVSREKKERFSLILESASTNQTSMYLCASSLSPGRSYNEQFFGPGTRLTVL.

This clonotype has a handful of counts. The V and J genes are TRBV5-1 and TRBJ2-3, with D tentatively TRBD1 (5 bases). Trimming cost V 0 bases and J 6 bases, with 14 bases left between them. From germline, CDR1 is SGHRS and CDR2 YFSETQ. The CDR3 is made up of 15 amino acids. The CDR3 bases are TGCGCCAGCAGCTTGGTCTCCCAGGGTCGGGATACGCAGTATTTT. This encodes CASSLVSQGRDTQYF.

This clonotype occurred many times. The chain recombines TRBV18 with TRBJ2-7; a possible D gene is TRBD1 (5 bases). V shed 6 bases and J shed 4 bases, with 16 bases lying between them. Germline V CDR1 and CDR2: KGHSH, LQKENI. The CDR3 totals 14 residues. The CDR3 DNA sequence: TGTGCCAGCTCTCAGTGGGGCAACAGGTACGAGCAGTACGTC. Its protein product is CASSQWGNRYEQYV.